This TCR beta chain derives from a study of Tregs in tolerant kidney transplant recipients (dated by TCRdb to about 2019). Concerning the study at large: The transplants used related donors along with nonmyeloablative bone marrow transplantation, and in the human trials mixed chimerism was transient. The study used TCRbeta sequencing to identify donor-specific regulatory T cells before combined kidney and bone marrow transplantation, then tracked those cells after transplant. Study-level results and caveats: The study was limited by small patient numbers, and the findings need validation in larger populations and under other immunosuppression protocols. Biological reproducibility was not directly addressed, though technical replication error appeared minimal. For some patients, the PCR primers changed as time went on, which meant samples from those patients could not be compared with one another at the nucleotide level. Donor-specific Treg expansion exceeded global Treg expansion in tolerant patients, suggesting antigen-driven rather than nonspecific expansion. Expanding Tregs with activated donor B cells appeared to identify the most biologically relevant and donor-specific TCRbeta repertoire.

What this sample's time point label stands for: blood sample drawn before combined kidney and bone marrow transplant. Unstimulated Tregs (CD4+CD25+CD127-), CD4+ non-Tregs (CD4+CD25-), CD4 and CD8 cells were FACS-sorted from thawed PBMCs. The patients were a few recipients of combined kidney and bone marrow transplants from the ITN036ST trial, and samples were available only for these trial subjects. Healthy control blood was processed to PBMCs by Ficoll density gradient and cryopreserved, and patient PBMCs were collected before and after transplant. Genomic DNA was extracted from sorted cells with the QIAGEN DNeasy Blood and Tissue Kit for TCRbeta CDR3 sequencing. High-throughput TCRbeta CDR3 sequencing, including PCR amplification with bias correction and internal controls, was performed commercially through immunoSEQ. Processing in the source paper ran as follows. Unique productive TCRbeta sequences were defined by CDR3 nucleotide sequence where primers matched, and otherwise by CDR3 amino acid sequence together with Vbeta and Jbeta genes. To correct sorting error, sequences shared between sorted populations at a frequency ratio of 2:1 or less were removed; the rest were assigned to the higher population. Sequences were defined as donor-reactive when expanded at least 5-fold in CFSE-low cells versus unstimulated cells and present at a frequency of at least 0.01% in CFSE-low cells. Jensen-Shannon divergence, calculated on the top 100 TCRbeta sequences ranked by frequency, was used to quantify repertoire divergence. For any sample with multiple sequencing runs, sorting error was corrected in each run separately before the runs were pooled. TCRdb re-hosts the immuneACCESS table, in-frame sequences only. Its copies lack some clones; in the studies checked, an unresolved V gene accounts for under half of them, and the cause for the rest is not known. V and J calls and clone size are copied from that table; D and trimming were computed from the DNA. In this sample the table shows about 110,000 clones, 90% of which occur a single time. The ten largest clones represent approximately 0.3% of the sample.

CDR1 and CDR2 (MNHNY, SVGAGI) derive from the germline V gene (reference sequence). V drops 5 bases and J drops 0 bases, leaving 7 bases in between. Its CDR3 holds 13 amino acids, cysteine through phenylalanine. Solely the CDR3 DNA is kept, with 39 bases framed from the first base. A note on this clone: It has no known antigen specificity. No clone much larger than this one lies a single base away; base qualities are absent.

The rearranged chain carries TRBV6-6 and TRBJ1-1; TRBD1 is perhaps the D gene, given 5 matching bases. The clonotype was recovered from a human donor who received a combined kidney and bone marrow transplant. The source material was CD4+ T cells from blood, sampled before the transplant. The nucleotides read TGTGCCAGCAGTCGACAGATGAACACTGAAGCTTTCTTT. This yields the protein CASSRQMNTEAFF.